This T cell receptor (beta chain) derives from a study of blood T cells in healthy people across ages. Points from the study as a whole: The study found more naive CD4+ cells and higher diversity in long-lived than aged donors. Without sorted subsets, naive and antigen-experienced compartments could not be conclusively compared.

This CDR3 has 14 amino acids. Trimming took 3 bases from V and 5 from J, leaving 13 bases between them. The total RNA that was extracted per sample amounted to at least 5 micrograms. Points on this clonotype: Its antigen is currently unknown.

It was with a sample-barcoded 5' primer and a J-beta primer mix that a second PCR of roughly 7 to 12 cycles was run. Each cDNA molecule carried a tag from a template-switch adaptor that contained 12 random nucleotides. MiXCR, applied by TCRdb to the 5' RACE reads, yields one record per CDR3 protein. The profile shows roughly 500,000 distinct CDR3 sequences, approximately 30% of them singletons. The source material was blood. The genes are TRBV12-3 or TRBV12-4 and TRBJ1-2; D ambiguous. The TCR originated in a woman in her 70s in good health. CDR3 sequence reads: CASSFGLIGYGYTF. CDR3 coding DNA: TGTGCCAGCAGTTTTGGACTAATTGGATATGGCTACACCTTC.